The present T cell receptor beta chain was sequenced within a study of T-cell reconstitution after alpha-beta-depleted transplantation in children. It was with unique molecular identifiers that the TCRbeta library was prepared. TCRdb re-analysed the PCR reads in MiXCR, keeping a single row per CDR3 protein. Counted here are about a million distinct CDR3 sequences, roughly 29% occurring once; the ten biggest clones make up roughly 27%. Germline assignment: CDR1 KGHSH and CDR2 LQKENI. This CDR3 is built from 17 residues. Trimming took off 1 base at V and 0 bases at J, with 14 bases between the two ends. Findings and caveats of the study: Surviving recipient T cells and thymic progenitors produced the high day-60 TCRbeta diversity seen in some patients. T-cell counts and diversity were attributed mostly to newly produced T cells one year after transplant. As was reported, about two months after transplant, alpha-beta T cells came from several hundred expanded graft clones.

On this clonotype itself: No antigen is known for it.

The specimen comprised PBMCs, mostly from graft donor cells, sampled 360 days after TCRalphabeta/CD19-depleted stem cell transplant. This chain links TRBV18 with TRBJ2-3; possibly TRBD1 for D (6 bases). This TCR derives from a boy under two years old who had a stem cell transplant for SCID, so the T cells may come from the graft donor. The CDR3 is CASSPRANRASTDTQYF. CDR3 coding DNA: TGTGCCAGCTCACCACGGGCAAACAGGGCGAGCACAGATACGCAGTATTTT.